The present TCR beta chain was sequenced within a study of T cell responses to AZD1222 COVID-19 vaccine. Findings of the study overall: Donors skewed white British and female; clonal diversity was possibly underestimated. Regions left unmutated in variants are reportedly the target of nearly half of spike-specific TCRs. Spike-specific TCR breadth and depth were elevated following two AZD1222 doses.

V lost 5 bases to trimming and J lost 5 bases; unmatched junction nucleotides: 12. Germline loops: CDR1 SGHVS, CDR2 FNYEAQ. The CDR3 totals 16 residues. Regarding this clone: The antigen remains undetermined.

The repertoire was sequenced with immunoSEQ multiplex PCR; TCRdb's copy has only in-frame clones and lacks some. This sample has 91,000 or so clones, with about 93% found just once. The gene calls are TRBV7-6 and TRBJ2-1; 7 nucleotides agree with TRBD1. The starting material was peripheral blood, obtained 28 days after the second AZD1222 dose. The TCR originated in an adult who received the AZD1222 COVID-19 vaccine. CDR3 protein: CASSTQTGYNDNEQFF. CDR3 bases: TGTGCCAGCAGCACGCAGACAGGGTATAACGACAATGAGCAGTTCTTC.